The clone carrying this T cell receptor (beta chain) has at least ten counts. This sample is drawn from a study of neurological immune-mediated disorders. The study used blood bank volunteers in Maryland, USA, as healthy controls. The unsorted libraries originated from 2 million PBMCs kept at -80 C. TCRdb re-called the 5' RACE reads with MiXCR, one entry per CDR3 protein. Of around 26,000 distinct CDR3 sequences listed, about 6.2% are singletons. The material sequenced was PBMCs. The sequence came from a woman aged 45 to 65 in good health.

For the CDR3, the DNA is TGTGCCAGCAGCTTTTCGTCGCGGAACCTCTACAATGAGCAGTTCTTC. This translates into CASSFSSRNLYNEQFF. The chain joins TRBV5-6 to TRBJ2-1; D not certain. Between the trimmed V and J ends, which lost 2 bases and 3 bases, there was a span of 15 bases. This CDR3 comprises 16 residues. CDR1 SGHDT and CDR2 YYEEEE come from the germline V gene. The whole variable domain, remainder taken from reference TRBV5-6 and TRBJ2-1, is DAGVTQSPTHLIKTRGQQVTLRCSPKSGHDTVSWYQQALGQGPQFIFQYYEEEERQRGNFPDRFSGHQFPNYSSELNVNALLLGDSALYLCASSFSSRNLYNEQFFGPGTRLTVL.